The clone carrying this T cell receptor beta chain was counted only a few times. Its antigen is unknown. By way of CD45RO/CCR7/CD25/CD127/CD95/CD27, the CD4+ regulatory, stem cell-like memory, central memory and naive cells were sorted. This record comes from a study of beta chain features in type 1 diabetes. Study-wide points: It was not settled here whether HLA type affects TCRB rearrangement. For patients, the naive, central memory and Treg TCRB repertoires appeared more alike than for healthy donors.

Reverse transcribing all isolated RNA meant expressed TCRB transcripts were sequenced. Profiled with immunoSEQ multiplex PCR; TCRdb holds only in-frame clones, not every one. The sample includes approximately 330,000 clones, 8% to 13% of them seen just once. Germline lookup yields CDR1 SGDLS and CDR2 YYNGEE. With 0 bases removed from V and 4 bases from J, the gap between germline ends came to 13 bases. The CDR3 has 15 amino acids. The chain links TRBV9 to TRBJ2-5; maybe TRBD1 (5 bases). The sequence derives from a woman younger than 45 in good health. The material sequenced was naive CD4+ T cells from blood. In DNA, the CDR3 is TGTGCCAGCAGCGTAGTCGGCAGGGCAGGAGAGACCCAGTACTTC. Residues: CASSVVGRAGETQYF.